This T cell receptor (beta chain) appears in the sequencing data of a study of blood T cells in healthy people across ages. A second 7 to 11 cycle PCR used barcoded and J-beta primers. TCRdb ran MiXCR on the 5' RACE reads and lists one entry per CDR3 protein. The table lists under 1 million distinct CDR3 sequences, under 55% of them singletons. In regard to this clonotype: Its antigen is unidentified.

Trimming at V came to 7 bases and at J to 1 base, leaving 3 bases not matched to a gene. Germline V lookup: CDR1 MDHEN, CDR2 SYDVKM. The CDR3 spans 13 residues. Study-level points and caveats: Age brought a roughly linear fall in TCR beta diversity measured per million T cells.

The receptor's source is a man in his sixties in good health. The sample taken for sequencing was blood. The chain is built from TRBV28 and TRBJ1-2, with TRBD1 matching 7 bases. CDR3 residues: CASKGQDNYGYTF. In DNA, the CDR3 is TGTGCCAGCAAAGGACAGGATAACTATGGCTACACCTTC.